Listed here are 5 T cell receptor beta chains from one sample, sequenced in a study of T-cell reconstitution after alpha-beta-depleted transplantation in children. During its preparation, the TCRbeta library received unique molecular identifiers. TCRdb fed the PCR reads into MiXCR, producing one record per CDR3 protein. Found here are about 98,000 distinct CDR3 sequences, around 6% of them singletons; the top ten hold 6.1%. The source material was PBMCs, mostly from graft donor cells, sampled 60 days after TCRalphabeta/CD19-depleted stem cell transplant. These receptors originate from a female patient aged 2 to 10 who had a stem cell transplant for Fanconi anemia, so the T cells may come from the graft donor.

This clonotype was observed at least ten times. This chain connects TRBV20-1 to TRBJ2-7; 7 nucleotides agree with TRBD2. Germline-derived CDR1 and CDR2 are DFQATT and SNEGSKA (reference sequence). The CDR3 consists of 15 residues. After removal of 2 bases from V and 4 bases from J, the junction contained 11 bases not matched to a gene. The CDR3 DNA is TGCAGTGCTAGACTCCGGAGGAGCGGGGAATACGAGCAGTACTTC. This translates into CSARLRRSGEYEQYF.

This clonotype came up a few times. The genes are TRBV12-3 or TRBV12-4 and TRBJ1-1, with a possible D match to TRBD1 (5 bases). The CDR3 is 14 amino acids. V was pared by 7 bases and J by 1 base, with 13 bases between. This chain's CDR3 is CASTRDRENTEAFF. The CDR3 coding sequence is TGTGCCAGCACTAGAGACAGAGAGAACACTGAAGCTTTCTTT.

This clonotype was seen a handful of times. The rearrangement joins TRBV13 to TRBJ2-7, with 8 bases identical to TRBD2. With V trimmed by 0 bases and J by 0 bases, 7 bases remained unmatched. This CDR3 has 17 residues. Germline V gene data show CDR1 as PRHDT and CDR2 as FYEKMQ (reference sequence). The CDR3 nucleotides are TGTGCCAGCAGCTTAGGCCCCACTAGCGGAGGCTCCTACGAGCAGTACTTC. It codes for CASSLGPTSGGSYEQYF. The full variable domain, in which reference TRBV13 and TRBJ2-7 provide the parts outside the CDR3, is AAGVIQSPRHLIKEKRETATLKCYPIPRHDTVYWYQQGPGQDPQFLISFYEKMQSDKGSIPDRFSAQQFSDYHSELNMSSLELGDSALYFCASSLGPTSGGSYEQYFGPGTRLTVT.

This clonotype was seen many times. V usage is TRBV2 and J usage is TRBJ2-2, with no clear D. The CDR3 totals 12 residues. From germline, CDR1 is SNHLY and CDR2 FYNNEI. V gave up 7 bases and J gave up 2 bases, with 5 bases separating them. CDR3 DNA sequence: TGTGCCAGCAACAGAAACACCGGGGAGCTGTTTTTT. Translating gives CASNRNTGELFF.

The sample holds many counts of this clonotype. The chain's CDR3 is CASSRTSGTLQQETQYF. Written as DNA, the CDR3 is TGCGCCAGCAGCCGGACTAGCGGGACACTCCAACAAGAGACCCAGTACTTC. The rearrangement links TRBV5-1 to TRBJ2-5; 12 bases are a match to TRBD2. Trimming at V came to 4 bases and at J to 2 bases, leaving 9 bases not matched to a gene. The CDR3 runs to 17 residues. CDR1 and CDR2 (germline): SGHRS, YFSETQ.